This entry concerns a single TCR beta chain. Other DNA sequences in this specimen translate into the identical CDR3. This record belongs to a study of control samples from healthy donors and cancer patients. Assay used: immunoSEQ multiplex PCR; TCRdb lists only in-frame clones, some missing. The sample records 50,000 to 75,000 clones, around 85% being singletons. The V gene's germline CDR1 is SQVTM and CDR2 ANQGSEA. The CDR3 spans 12 residues. V dropped 6 bases and J dropped 5 bases, with 13 bases sitting between them. The specimen sequenced was blood. The source is a man aged 40-50 years in good health. V and J are TRBV29-1 and TRBJ2-5, with no clear D. CDR3 nucleotides: TGCAGCGTCGCCCCATTGGAGGAGACCCAGTACTTC. Translation: CSVAPLEETQYF.